This TCR beta chain was sequenced for a study of cytomegalovirus exposure and HLA in healthy donors. Data came from immunoSEQ multiplex PCR; TCRdb stores just in-frame clones and leaves some out. The sample holds some 130,000 clones, 88% seen once. About this clone itself: Its specificity is not known.

Study-level results: Most TCR sequences proved rare, with some public TCRs found in many donors. The TCR clusters that emerged in the first cohort tended, a later analysis found, to co-occur in the 120 or so validation repertoires. The study designated 150 or so TCR beta chains cytomegalovirus-associated.

This CDR3 spans 15 amino acids. Per the germline V gene, CDR1 is SGHNT and CDR2 is YYREEE (reference sequence). With V trimmed by 3 bases and J by 0 bases, 1 base remained unmatched. This chain connects TRBV5-4 to TRBJ2-3; 10 nucleotides agree with TRBD1. Material: PBMCs. The clonotype was recovered from a man under 40 in good health and CMV-seronegative. The CDR3 region has the DNA TGTGCCAGCAGCTGGACAGGGGGTAGCACAGATACGCAGTATTTT. Amino acids: CASSWTGGSTDTQYF.